Detailed here is one TCR beta chain. This specimen comes from a study of T cells expressing NK-cell markers. Study information: CD3+CD56+NKG2C+, CD3+CD56+NKG2C- and CD3+CD56-NKG2C+ T cells, once sorted, supplied the TCR beta repertoires. HCMV serostatus: most of the eight sequenced donors positive, one negative.

5'RACE template switching with UMIs generated TCR beta cDNA. TCRdb re-called the 5' RACE reads, yielding one record per CDR3 amino acid sequence without DNA. The sample has almost 450,000 distinct CDR3 sequences. CDR3 length: 16 amino acids. CDR1 SGHAT and CDR2 FQNNGV come from the germline V gene. The V call is TRBV11-2, the J call TRBJ2-3; TCRdb reports TRBD2, a call that lacks DNA to check it against. This receptor was taken from a woman aged 18 to 75 in good health. Input material: blood T cells: a sorted CD56 or NKG2C T cell subset, CD4+ or CD8+ T cells, or bulk PBMC T cells (not recorded which). CDR3 sequence reads: CASSLTTSGFDDTQYF.